This paragraph covers one T cell receptor beta chain sequence. Its antigen is as yet unknown. Trimming took off 7 bases at V and 3 bases at J, with 18 bases between the two ends. CDR1 and CDR2 (germline): MDHEN, SYDVKM. CDR3 length equals 15 residues. Repertoires were generated with immunoSEQ multiplex PCR, while TCRdb's copy carries only in-frame clones and drops some. The sample comprises tens of thousands of clones, roughly 84% of which are singletons, and roughly 20% rests with the top ten. The sample originates from a study of OX40 agonist ivuxolimab in advanced cancers. Study overall: Ivuxolimab, which is an agonistic anti-OX40 (CD134) antibody, was administered to the patients. Three patients had partial responses: one hepatocellular carcinoma, two cutaneous melanoma. Patients in the trial were receiving intravenous ivuxolimab every 2 weeks, at doses of 0.01 to 10 mg/kg. Study results and limitations: Averaging showed that CD8+ T cells had more expanded clones than CD4+ did.

The sample in question was CD4+ or CD8+ T cells sorted from blood, obtained in a trial of the OX40 agonist ivuxolimab. The source is an adult with an advanced solid tumor such as melanoma, head and neck, liver or kidney cancer. This sequence joins TRBV28 and TRBJ1-1; TRBD1 is a possible D gene (6 bases). The CDR3 is CASTFASGGHTEAFF. CDR3 sequence (DNA): TGTGCCAGCACTTTCGCAAGTGGGGGGCACACTGAAGCTTTCTTT.